This T cell receptor (beta chain) was observed in a study of cytomegalovirus exposure and HLA in healthy donors. The study ran its PCR with 60 Vbeta and 13 Jbeta primers. TCRdb keeps only in-frame clones here, not all; method: immunoSEQ multiplex PCR. This table has about 160,000 clones, just under 75% appearing once. The source is a woman younger than 30 in good health and CMV-seronegative. What was sequenced was PBMCs.

The CDR3 sequence: CASSFASGRAHEQFF. In nucleotides, the CDR3 is TGTGCCAGCAGCTTCGCTAGCGGGAGGGCCCATGAGCAGTTCTTC. The chain links TRBV11-3 to TRBJ2-1; 12 bases match TRBD2. The trim removed 3 bases at V and 8 bases at J, leaving 5 bases unmatched. CDR3 size: 15 residues. In germline, CDR1 is SGHNT, CDR2 YENEEA. The full variable domain, rest sourced from reference TRBV11-3 and TRBJ2-1, is EAGVVQSPRYKIIEKKQPVAFWCNPISGHNTLYWYLQNLGQGPELLIRYENEEAVDDSQLPKDRFSAERLKGVDSTLKIQPAELGDSAVYLCASSFASGRAHEQFFGPGTRLTVL.